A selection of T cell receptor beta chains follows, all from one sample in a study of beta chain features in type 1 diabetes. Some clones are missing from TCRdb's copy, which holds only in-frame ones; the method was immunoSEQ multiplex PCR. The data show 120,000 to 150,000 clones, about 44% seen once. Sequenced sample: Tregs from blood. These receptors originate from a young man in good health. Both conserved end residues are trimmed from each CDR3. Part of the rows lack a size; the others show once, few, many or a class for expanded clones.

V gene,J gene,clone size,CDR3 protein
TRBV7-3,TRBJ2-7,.,ASSPGTGPYEQY
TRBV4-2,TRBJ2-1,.,ASSQVRGGVLSEQF
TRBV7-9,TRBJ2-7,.,ASSLDPRIYEQY
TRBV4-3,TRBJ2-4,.,ASSQVPGTLAKNIQY
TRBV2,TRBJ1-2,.,ASSRHTLNYGYT
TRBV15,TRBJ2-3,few,ATSQRGTDTQY
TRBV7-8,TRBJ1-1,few,ASSANRGRDTEAF
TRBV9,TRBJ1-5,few,ASSSGGFQPQH
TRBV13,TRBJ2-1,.,ASSLEGSGGGSSYNEQF
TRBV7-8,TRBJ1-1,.,ASSWLVNTEAF
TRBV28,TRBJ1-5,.,ASSVQRTGNQPQH
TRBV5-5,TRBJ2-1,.,ASSWTGRGRNYNEQF
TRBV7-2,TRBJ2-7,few,ASSLAPGQGSGEQY
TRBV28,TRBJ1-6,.,ASSPPSRDSPLH
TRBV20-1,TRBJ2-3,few,SARDPGGQY
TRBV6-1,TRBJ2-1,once,ASRERGSSYNEQF
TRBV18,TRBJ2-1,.,ASSPPRVSKSNEQF
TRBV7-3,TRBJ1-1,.,ASSLDRDRTNTEAF
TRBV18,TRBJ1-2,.,ASSGDRASYGYT
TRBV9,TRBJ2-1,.,ASSVLGTPTNEQF
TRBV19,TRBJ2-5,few,ASSPWTSKETQY
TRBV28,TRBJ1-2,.,ASSPSPDGGYT
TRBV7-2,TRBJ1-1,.,ASSRQVTEAF
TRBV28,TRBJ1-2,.,ASSYYTDGYT
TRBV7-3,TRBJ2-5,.,ASSRGLEETQY
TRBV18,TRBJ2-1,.,ASSPFDSGRGHEQF
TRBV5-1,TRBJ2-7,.,ASSLGQAEQY
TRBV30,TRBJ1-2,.,AWSFRDSRSFYGYT
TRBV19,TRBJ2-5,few,ASSPRTGETQY
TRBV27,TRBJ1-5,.,ASSRQGGNSNQPQH
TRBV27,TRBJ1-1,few,ASSSIGTGGTEAF
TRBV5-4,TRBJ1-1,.,ASSHRDRGPAF
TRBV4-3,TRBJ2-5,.,ASSLGGKWTHMPQY
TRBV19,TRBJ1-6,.,ASSTITGGANSPLH
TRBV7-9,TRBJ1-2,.,ASSSVVFAGVYGYT
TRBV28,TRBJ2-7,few,ASSPGGREQY
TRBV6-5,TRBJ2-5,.,ASSPRGGGETQY
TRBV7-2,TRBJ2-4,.,ASSRILAGASSAKNIQY
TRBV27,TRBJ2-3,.,ASSTWGTDTQY
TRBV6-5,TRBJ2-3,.,ASHTQGLRNTQY
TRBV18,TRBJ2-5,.,ASSFGQQETQY